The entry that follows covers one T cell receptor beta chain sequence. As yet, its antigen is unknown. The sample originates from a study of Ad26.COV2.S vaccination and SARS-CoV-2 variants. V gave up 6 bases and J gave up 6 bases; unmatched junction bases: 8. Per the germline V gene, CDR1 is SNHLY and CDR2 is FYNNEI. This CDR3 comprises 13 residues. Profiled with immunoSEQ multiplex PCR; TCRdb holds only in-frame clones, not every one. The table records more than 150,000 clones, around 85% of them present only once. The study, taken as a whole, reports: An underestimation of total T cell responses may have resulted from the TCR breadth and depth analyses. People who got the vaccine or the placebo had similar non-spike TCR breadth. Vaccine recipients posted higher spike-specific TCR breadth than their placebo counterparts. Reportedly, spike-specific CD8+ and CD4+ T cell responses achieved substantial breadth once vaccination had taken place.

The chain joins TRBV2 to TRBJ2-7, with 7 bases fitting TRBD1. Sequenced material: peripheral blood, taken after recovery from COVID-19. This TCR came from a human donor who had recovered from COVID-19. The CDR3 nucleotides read TGTGCCAGCAGACATACAGGGGACCGCGAGCAGTACTTC. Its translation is CASRHTGDREQYF.